The present T cell receptor beta chain was sequenced within a study of identical twins. General observations from the study: Beta clonotypes that were abundant in cord blood contained fewer insertions, a pattern absent from memory repertoires.

The CDR3 has 15 amino acids. This clonotype came up a few times. Its antigen is currently unknown. From the 5' RACE reads, TCRdb called clonotypes with MiXCR, one entry per CDR3 protein. Among 400,000 to 500,000 distinct CDR3 sequences, around an eighth were seen once, and the ten largest hold approximately 1%. These data were likewise used in another study, on yellow fever vaccine responses in identical twins.

The TCR comes from a young woman in good health. The chain employs TRBV21-1 and TRBJ2-7; TRBD1 is the table's D call, not checked against the DNA. TRBV21-1 represents a pseudogene. Sequences were obtained from CD4+ T cells sorted from blood. For the CDR3, the DNA is TGTGCCAGCAGCAAAGTGACAGGGGGCGGCCACGAGCAGTACTTC. Translation: CASSKVTGGGHEQYF.